A single sample gave rise to the 4 T cell receptor beta chains below, sequenced in a study of PD-L1 blockade in urothelial cancer. Time point: pretreatment peripheral blood. Assay used: immunoSEQ multiplex PCR; TCRdb lists only in-frame clones, some missing. Among some 45,000 clones, more than 75% were seen once, and the ten largest hold about 16%. Sequencing used PBMCs, obtained around atezolizumab (anti-PD-L1) treatment. Receptors originate from a man aged 55 to 69 with urothelial cancer.

The rearrangement uses TRBV4-3 and TRBJ2-2; 7 nucleotides match TRBD2. CDR1 LGHNA and CDR2 YSLEER come from the germline V gene. The V segment lost 2 bases and the J segment 6 bases; nucleotides outside the gene matches: 6. This CDR3 is 15 amino acids long. CDR3 in DNA: TGCGCCAGCAGCCAATCACTAGCGAAAGCCGGGGAGCTGTTTTTT. This encodes CASSQSLAKAGELFF.

The gene calls are TRBV4-3 and TRBJ1-4, with 7 bases that match TRBD1. The CDR3 runs to 18 residues. CDR1 is LGHNA, CDR2 YSLEER, per germline. V was clipped by 0 bases and J by 5 bases; unmatched bases: 12. CDR3 DNA: TGCGCCAGCAGCCAAGATACCCAGGGGGAATCGAGGAATGAAAAACTGTTTTTT. As protein: CASSQDTQGESRNEKLFF.

The rearrangement links TRBV13 to TRBJ1-1, with 7 bases lining up with TRBD1. Germline values: CDR1 PRHDT, CDR2 FYEKMQ (reference sequence). With 3 bases clipped from V and 8 bases from J, the junction kept 3 bases outside the gene matches. There are 12 residues in the CDR3. The CDR3 DNA sequence: TGTGCCAGCAGCTTCCCGGGACAGGAAGCTTTCTTT. Its protein is CASSFPGQEAFF.

The chain employs TRBV6-1 and TRBJ2-7; 8 bases are a match to TRBD1. The germline V gene encodes CDR1 MNHNS and CDR2 SASEGT. This CDR3 has 13 amino acids. V shed 8 bases, J shed 6 bases, and the junction held 9 bases outside the gene matches. CDR3 in DNA: TGTGCCAGCGGGTCCGACAGGGGTTCCGAGCAGTACTTC. Its translation is CASGSDRGSEQYF.